Presented here are 15 T cell receptor beta chains from one specimen sequenced in a study of blood T cell repertoires in COVID-19 (dated by TCRdb to 2020 to 2022). Library preparation used the immunoSEQ multiplex PCR assay. TCRdb holds this immuneACCESS table with in-frame rearrangements only. Some clones are missing; in checked studies, unresolved V genes explain under half, and the rest has no known cause. The table for this sample lists approximately 240,000 clones; about nine tenths of them were counted only once. The ten top clones hold about 6.9% of the sample. The source material was PBMCs or T cells enriched from blood (not recorded which). These receptors came from a woman aged 25 to 39 with acute COVID-19.

The chain has TRBV28 and TRBJ1-2; possibly TRBD1 for D (5 bases). The V gene lost 5 bases and the J gene lost 0 bases, with 7 bases spanning the gap. Germline V lookup: CDR1 MDHEN, CDR2 SYDVKM. The CDR3 totals 13 residues. The CDR3 region has the DNA TGTGCCAGCAGTGAACAGGCTAACTATGGCTACACCTTC. Translating it yields CASSEQANYGYTF.

This clone has only one observation. The chain recombines TRBV5-1 with TRBJ2-5, with 11 bases lining up with TRBD2. Trimming cost V 4 bases and J 2 bases; bases outside gene matches: 7. CDR3 length: 16 amino acids. Germline V lookup: CDR1 SGHRS, CDR2 YFSETQ. This CDR3 reads CASSPGPSGGQETQYF. CDR3 sequence (DNA): TGCGCCAGCAGCCCAGGGCCTAGCGGGGGGCAAGAGACCCAGTACTTC.

This rearrangement joins TRBV28 to TRBJ2-5, with TRBD2 matching over 14 bases. J gave up 1 base and V 1 base, and 17 bases lay outside the gene matches. CDR3 length equals 22 residues. Germline loops: CDR1 MDHEN, CDR2 SYDVKM. CDR3 DNA: TGTGCCAGCAGTTTATTTAGCCCCGGACTAGCGGGAGGTGGGGGGTTCCAAGAGACCCAGTACTTC. Protein product: CASSLFSPGLAGGGGFQETQYF.

The V gene is TRBV7-9, the J gene TRBJ2-2, with 14 nucleotides matching TRBD2. This CDR3 contains 16 residues. Germline CDR1 is SEHNR and CDR2 is FQNEAQ (reference sequence). The ends lost 3 bases at V and 8 bases at J; junction bases unmatched: 5. The CDR3 loop is CASSFGLAGGGGELFF. The CDR3 DNA follows: TGTGCCAGCAGCTTCGGACTAGCGGGAGGTGGTGGGGAGCTGTTTTTT.

The chain joins TRBV5-4 to TRBJ2-3; 11 bases are a match to TRBD2. The germline CDR1 and CDR2 sequences are SGHNT and YYREEE (reference sequence). This CDR3 contains 16 residues. V was pared by 4 bases and J by 3 bases, with 7 bases of the junction left unmatched. The CDR3 here is CASSQTSGAPTDTQYF. The CDR3 nucleotides are TGTGCCAGCAGCCAGACTAGCGGGGCCCCGACAGATACGCAGTATTTT. The full variable domain, completed using reference TRBV5-4 and TRBJ2-3, is ETGVTQSPTHLIKTRGQQVTLRCSSQSGHNTVSWYQQALGQGPQFIFQYYREEENGRGNFPPRFSGLQFPNYSSELNVNALELDDSALYLCASSQTSGAPTDTQYFGPGTRLTVL.

V usage is TRBV28 and J usage is TRBJ2-7; the D gene is possibly TRBD2 (5 bases). This CDR3 is built from 14 residues. CDR1 is MDHEN and CDR2 is SYDVKM in the germline V gene. V lost 4 bases and J 0 bases, leaving 10 bases between the germline ends. The CDR3 spells CASSSGIFSYEQYF. In nucleotides, the CDR3 is TGTGCCAGCAGTTCCGGGATATTCTCCTACGAGCAGTACTTC.

The chain combines TRBV20-1 with TRBJ2-1, with D perhaps TRBD2 (5 bases). The CDR3 is 15 amino acids. The V gene lost 3 bases and the J gene lost 0 bases, with 12 bases spanning the gap. Germline V gives CDR1 DFQATT, CDR2 SNEGSKA (reference sequence). CDR3 sequence (DNA): TGCAGTGCTAGTGTGGACTCACGCTCCTACAATGAGCAGTTCTTC. As protein: CSASVDSRSYNEQFF.

The chain couples TRBV9 to TRBJ2-3; the match to TRBD2 covers 9 bases. This CDR3 has 16 amino acids. The germline V gene encodes CDR1 SGDLS and CDR2 YYNGEE. Trimming cost V 0 bases and J 4 bases; bases outside gene matches: 6. This chain's CDR3 is CASSVEWAGGPDTQYF. CDR3 nucleotide sequence: TGTGCCAGCAGCGTAGAATGGGCGGGGGGGCCAGATACGCAGTATTTT.

This clone was counted a few times. V gene TRBV4-1 combines with J gene TRBJ1-2; D uncertain. This CDR3 has 15 amino acids. V shed 0 bases and J shed 6 bases, with 14 bases lying between them. Germline-derived CDR1 and CDR2 are MGHRA and YSYEKL. The CDR3 spells CASSQDQSLTNGYTF. The CDR3 DNA reads as TGCGCCAGCAGCCAAGATCAGTCCCTAACTAATGGCTACACCTTC.

The CDR3 sequence: CASSQTGQVGYGYTF. The DNA for the CDR3 is TGTGCCAGCAGCCAAACCGGACAGGTCGGCTATGGCTACACCTTC. The genes are TRBV3-1 (or the pseudogene TRBV3-2) and TRBJ1-2, with 7 bases lining up with TRBD1. This CDR3 region has 15 residues. V lost 2 bases to trimming and J lost 4 bases; unmatched junction nucleotides: 7. Germline V gene lookup returns CDR1 LGHDT and CDR2 YNNKEL (reference sequence).

The V call is TRBV28, the J call TRBJ1-6; 7 bases are a match to TRBD1. Germline CDR1 and CDR2: MDHEN and SYDVKM. Trimming took 6 bases from V and 9 from J; bases not matched to a gene: 5. The CDR3 is 13 amino acids. The chain's CDR3 is CASRPGGGSPLHF. The DNA for the CDR3 is TGTGCCAGCAGGCCAGGGGGAGGTTCACCCCTCCACTTT.

The chain links TRBV11-2 to TRBJ2-2; 7 bases match TRBD2. Per the germline V gene, CDR1 is SGHAT and CDR2 is FQNNGV. V trimming: 1 base; J trimming: 0 bases; junction bases outside the gene matches: 5. CDR3 length: 17 amino acids. CDR3 DNA: TGTGCCAGCAGCTTAGTTCCTAGCGGCCCGAACACCGGGGAGCTGTTTTTT. Its translation is CASSLVPSGPNTGELFF.

The gene calls are TRBV10-3 and TRBJ1-4; TRBD1 agrees at 9 bases. The CDR3 is 18 residues long. Per germline, CDR1 ENHRY and CDR2 SYGVKD. V lost 2 bases, J lost 0 bases, and 7 bases stayed unmatched. The CDR3 spells CAISERGQGTPTNEKLFF. DNA for the CDR3: TGTGCCATCAGTGAGAGGGGACAGGGAACTCCAACTAATGAAAAACTGTTTTTT.

This sequence joins TRBV7-2 and TRBJ1-2, with a weak D call TRBD1 (6 bases). This CDR3 is 15 amino acids long. CDR1 and CDR2 (germline): SGHTA, FQGNSA. V lost 2 bases and J 4 bases, leaving 14 bases between the germline ends. The CDR3: CASSLRPGGPYGYTF. The CDR3 nucleotides are TGTGCCAGCAGCTTACGTCCTGGGGGCCCCTATGGCTACACCTTC.

The chain recombines TRBV20-1 with TRBJ1-4; D is uncertain. From germline, CDR1 is DFQATT and CDR2 SNEGSKA (reference sequence). The CDR3 runs to 14 residues. The germline V and J ends were trimmed by 3 bases and 4 bases, with 12 bases remaining between them. The CDR3 here is CSASWLPGNEKLFF. The DNA for the CDR3 is TGCAGTGCTAGTTGGTTGCCCGGTAATGAAAAACTGTTTTTT.